The 15 T cell receptor beta chains below come from one sample, sequenced in a study of blood T cells in healthy people across ages. A sample-barcoded 5' primer and a J-beta primer mix were used in a second PCR of about 7 to 12 cycles. One entry per CDR3 protein, called by TCRdb with MiXCR from the 5' RACE reads. This repertoire shows hundreds of thousands of distinct CDR3 sequences, around 50% found once; its top ten account for 20% to 30%. Sequences were obtained from blood. These receptors all come from a man aged 35 to 55 in good health.

This clonotype was counted a few times. The J gene is TRBJ2-7, the V gene TRBV7-9; TRBD1 or TRBD2 may be the D gene (5 bases each). The CDR3 covers 16 residues. Germline-derived CDR1 and CDR2 are SEHNR and FQNEAQ (reference sequence). V lost 5 bases to trimming and J lost 0 bases, with 17 bases between them. Here the CDR3 DNA reads TGTGCCAGCAGCCAGCCGGGGCAGCCAGACTCCTACGAGCAGTACTTC. Translation gives CASSQPGQPDSYEQYF.

The chain carries TRBV7-7 and TRBJ2-7; D may be TRBD2 (5 bases). V was shortened by 2 bases and J by 7 bases, with 9 bases between the two germline ends. The V gene's germline CDR1 is SSHAT and CDR2 FNYEAQ (reference sequence). The CDR3 is 12 amino acids. CDR3 sequence reads: CASSLIAREQYF. CDR3 bases: TGTGCCAGCAGCTTAATAGCGCGGGAGCAGTACTTC.

The chain links TRBV27 to TRBJ2-1; 13 bases agree with TRBD2. The CDR3 sequence is 19 residues long. After removal of 4 bases from V and 10 bases from J, the junction contained 19 bases not matched to a gene. Germline CDR1 is MNHEY and CDR2 is SMNVEV (reference sequence). As DNA, the CDR3 is TGTGCCAGCAGTTACCGGACTAGCGGGAGTATTGGGTCTAAGGTGGAGCAGTTCTTC. Translated: CASSYRTSGSIGSKVEQFF.

The chain couples TRBV27 to TRBJ1-4, with D possibly matching TRBD1 (5 bases). Trimming removed 2 bases at V and 5 bases at J, with 15 bases between. CDR1 is MNHEY, CDR2 SMNVEV, per germline (reference sequence). The CDR3 length is 16 residues. The CDR3 region has the DNA TGTGCCAGCAGTTTAGGCAGGGAGCGATCGAATGAAAAACTGTTTTTT. Amino acids: CASSLGRERSNEKLFF. Supplemented by reference TRBV27 and TRBJ1-4, the full variable domain reads EAQVTQNPRYLITVTGKKLTVTCSQNMNHEYMSWYRQDPGLGLRQIYYSMNVEVTDKGDVPEGYKVSRKEKRNFPLILESPSPNQTSLYFCASSLGRERSNEKLFFGSGTQLSVL.

This chain connects TRBV12-3 or TRBV12-4 to TRBJ1-5; 10 nucleotides align to TRBD1. The ends lost 6 bases at V and 3 bases at J; junction bases unmatched: 5. The CDR3 has 15 amino acids. The CDR3 nucleotides read TGTGCCAGCAGAAAAGGGACAGGGGTCAATCAGCCCCAGCATTTT. It encodes CASRKGTGVNQPQHF.

The gene calls are TRBV15 and TRBJ1-5, with 7 nucleotides matching TRBD1. J was trimmed by 0 bases and V by 3 bases; bases with no gene match: 5. This CDR3 is 16 amino acids long. In germline, CDR1 is LNHNV, CDR2 YYDKDF (reference sequence). CDR3 DNA sequence: TGTGCCACCAGCAGTGTGGGGACAGCTAGCAATCAGCCCCAGCATTTT. Translation: CATSSVGTASNQPQHF.

This clonotype was detected ten times or more. This sequence joins TRBV20-1 and TRBJ2-7; 8 nucleotides match TRBD2. Unmatched junction bases numbered 10, after V lost 7 bases and J lost 5 bases. CDR3 length equals 13 residues. CDR1 DFQATT and CDR2 SNEGSKA come from the germline V gene (reference sequence). The CDR3 spells CSGSGGPGNEQYF. CDR3 nucleotide sequence: TGCAGTGGATCGGGGGGGCCTGGAAACGAGCAGTACTTC.

V usage is TRBV12-3 or TRBV12-4 and J usage is TRBJ2-2, with 16 bases that match TRBD2. This CDR3 region has 18 residues. V shed 6 bases and J 6 bases; nucleotides not matched to a gene: 10. This CDR3 reads CASSSKGLAGGLAGELFF. The CDR3 DNA follows: TGTGCCAGCAGCTCCAAGGGACTAGCGGGAGGGCTGGCCGGGGAGCTGTTTTTT.

The chain has TRBV6-6 and TRBJ1-1; 8 bases fit TRBD1. J lost 4 bases, V lost 6 bases, and 10 bases had no gene match. This CDR3 is 15 amino acids long. The germline CDR1 and CDR2 sequences are MNHNY and SVGAGI (reference sequence). Here the CDR3 reads CASSVELTGGTEAFF. The CDR3 coding sequence is TGTGCCAGCAGCGTAGAGTTAACAGGGGGCACTGAAGCTTTCTTT.

J is TRBJ1-1 and V is TRBV28; D is unresolved. Germline V gene lookup returns CDR1 MDHEN and CDR2 SYDVKM. The V end lost 6 bases, the J end lost 0 bases, and 8 bases lay between the germline ends. The CDR3 is made up of 13 amino acids. CDR3 in DNA: TGTGCCAGCAGGGTCGTCATGAACACTGAAGCTTTCTTT. Amino acid sequence: CASRVVMNTEAFF.

CDR3 DNA sequence: TGTGCCAGCAGCTTAGGGGCCTCCGGGGCGGGAATAGATACGCAGTATTTT. Translating it yields CASSLGASGAGIDTQYF. The chain links TRBV7-2 to TRBJ2-3, with D perhaps TRBD2 (6 bases). CDR3 length: 17 residues. The V end lost 1 base, the J end lost 5 bases, and 19 bases lay between the germline ends. Looked up from germline, CDR1 is SGHTA and CDR2 is FQGNSA.

The chain links TRBV4-3 to TRBJ2-3, with a tentative D call TRBD1 (5 bases). V dropped 0 bases and J dropped 3 bases, with 22 bases sitting between them. The CDR3 has 19 amino acids. Germline values: CDR1 LGHNA, CDR2 YSLEER. The CDR3 sequence: CASSQDYWGLTSATDTQYF. CDR3 sequence (DNA): TGCGCCAGCAGCCAAGATTATTGGGGCTTAACTTCGGCAACAGATACGCAGTATTTT.

A few counts support this clonotype. The chain couples TRBV27 to TRBJ1-6; D gene ambiguous. This CDR3 contains 15 residues. V lost 1 base to trimming and J lost 9 bases, with 13 bases between them. Germline V gene sequence: CDR1 MNHEY, CDR2 SMNVEV (reference sequence). Here the CDR3 reads CASSLFRALGSPLHF. The CDR3 DNA reads TGTGCCAGCAGTTTATTCCGGGCCCTTGGTTCACCCCTCCACTTT.

The genes are TRBV7-9 and TRBJ2-7; 7 nucleotides line up with TRBD1. This CDR3 contains 16 residues. Losses at the gene ends were 5 bases for V and 3 bases for J; bases not matched to a gene: 13. The germline CDR1 and CDR2 sequences are SEHNR and FQNEAQ (reference sequence). The CDR3 coding sequence is TGTGCCAGCAGCCCCCTCCCGACAGGGTTAAGCTACGAGCAGTACTTC. This codes for CASSPLPTGLSYEQYF.

This clonotype was detected ten times or more. The V gene is TRBV9, the J gene TRBJ2-7, with 7 bases lining up with TRBD2. Trimming cost V 1 base and J 6 bases; bases outside gene matches: 10. This CDR3 has 15 residues. Germline V lookup: CDR1 SGDLS, CDR2 YYNGEE. The CDR3 region is CASSVTASGGGEQYF. In DNA form, the CDR3 reads TGTGCCAGCAGCGTAACGGCATCGGGAGGCGGCGAGCAGTACTTC.